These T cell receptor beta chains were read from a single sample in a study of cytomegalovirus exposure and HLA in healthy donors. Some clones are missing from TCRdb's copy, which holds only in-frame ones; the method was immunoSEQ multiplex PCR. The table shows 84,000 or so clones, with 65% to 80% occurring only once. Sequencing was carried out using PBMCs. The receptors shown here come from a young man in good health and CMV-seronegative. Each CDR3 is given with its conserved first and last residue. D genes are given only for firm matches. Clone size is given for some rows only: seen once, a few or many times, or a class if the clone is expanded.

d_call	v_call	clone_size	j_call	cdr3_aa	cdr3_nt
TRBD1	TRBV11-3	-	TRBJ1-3	CASSPGQGPGNTIYF	TGTGCCAGCAGCCCGGGACAGGGGCCAGGAAACACCATATATTTT
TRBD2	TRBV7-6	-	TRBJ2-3	CASSTYGGSRDTQYF	TGTGCCAGCAGCACATACGGGGGGTCGAGGGATACGCAGTATTTT
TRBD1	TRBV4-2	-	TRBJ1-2	CASSPHSTGGLGYTF	TGTGCCAGCAGCCCACACAGTACAGGGGGCTTAGGCTACACCTTC
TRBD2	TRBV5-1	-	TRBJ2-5	CASSLAPSSGGPLSQETQYF	TGCGCCAGCAGCTTGGCCCCTTCTAGCGGGGGACCCCTCTCGCAAGAGACCCAGTACTTC
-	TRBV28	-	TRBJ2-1	CASSLQNEQFF	TGTGCCAGCAGTTTACAAAATGAGCAGTTCTTC
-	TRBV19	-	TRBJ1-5	CASSHRGGQTSQPQHF	TGTGCCAGTAGCCATAGGGGAGGGCAGACGAGTCAGCCCCAGCATTTT
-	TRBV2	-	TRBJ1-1	CASTEGNTEAFF	TGTGCCAGCACCGAGGGGAACACTGAAGCTTTCTTT
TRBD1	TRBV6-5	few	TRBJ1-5	CASRGTGNQPQHF	TGTGCCAGCAGGGGGACAGGCAATCAGCCCCAGCATTTT
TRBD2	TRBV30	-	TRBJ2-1	CAWSLAGGSYNEQFF	TGTGCCTGGTCCCTAGCGGGGGGATCCTACAATGAGCAGTTCTTC
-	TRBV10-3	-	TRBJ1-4	CAISEGQGTTNEKLFF	TGTGCCATCAGTGAGGGCCAGGGAACAACTAATGAAAAACTGTTTTTT
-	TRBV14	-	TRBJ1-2	CASSPDRNYGYTF	TGTGCCAGCAGCCCAGACCGTAACTATGGCTACACCTTC
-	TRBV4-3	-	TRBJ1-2	CASSQEGEGGYTF	TGCGCCAGCAGCCAAGAGGGGGAGGGTGGCTACACCTTC
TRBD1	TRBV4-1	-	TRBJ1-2	CASSQVDRESGYTF	TGCGCCAGCAGCCAAGTGGACAGGGAGAGTGGCTACACCTTC
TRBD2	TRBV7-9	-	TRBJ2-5	CASSSVAGGGETQYF	TGTGCCAGCAGCTCTGTAGCGGGGGGAGGAGAGACCCAGTACTTC
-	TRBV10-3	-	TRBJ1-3	CAISEGGSHSGNTIYF	TGTGCCATCAGTGAGGGGGGGTCCCACTCTGGAAACACCATATATTTT
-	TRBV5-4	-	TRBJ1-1	CASSLGGAHTEAFF	TGTGCCAGCAGCTTAGGGGGGGCGCATACTGAAGCTTTCTTT
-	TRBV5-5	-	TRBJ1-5	CASSLRPVAGQSQHF	TGTGCCAGCAGCTTGCGGCCGGTTGCGGGGCAATCCCAGCATTTT
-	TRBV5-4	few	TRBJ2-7	CASSLAGGEAYEQYF	TGTGCCAGCAGCTTGGCGGGGGGCGAAGCCTACGAGCAGTACTTC
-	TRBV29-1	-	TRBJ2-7	CSVLQGQNSYEQYF	TGCAGCGTTCTTCAGGGGCAGAACTCCTACGAGCAGTACTTC
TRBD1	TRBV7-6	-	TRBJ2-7	CASSPPGTGANEQYF	TGTGCCAGCAGCCCCCCCGGGACAGGGGCTAACGAGCAGTACTTC
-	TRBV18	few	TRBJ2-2	CASSPRPEAGELFF	TGTGCCAGCTCACCACGTCCGGAGGCCGGGGAGCTGTTTTTT
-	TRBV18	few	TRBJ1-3	CASSPTSSGNSGNTIYF	TGTGCCAGCTCACCGACTTCATCCGGGAACTCTGGAAACACCATATATTTT
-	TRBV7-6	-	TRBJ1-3	CASSLPTEGNTIYF	TGTGCCAGCAGCTTACCTACTGAGGGAAACACCATATATTTT
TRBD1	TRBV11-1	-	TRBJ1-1	CASSLGDRVRMNTEAFF	TGTGCCAGCAGCTTAGGGGACAGGGTCCGGATGAACACTGAAGCTTTCTTT
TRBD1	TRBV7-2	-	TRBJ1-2	CASSSGTGGNYGYTF	TGTGCCAGCAGCTCGGGAACAGGGGGCAACTATGGCTACACCTTC
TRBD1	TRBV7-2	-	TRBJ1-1	CASSSPTGGGNTEAFF	TGTGCCAGCAGCTCACCAACAGGGGGCGGGAACACTGAAGCTTTCTTT
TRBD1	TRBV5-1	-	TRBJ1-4	CASSRTGATNEKLFF	TGCGCCAGCAGCAGAACAGGGGCAACTAATGAAAAACTGTTTTTT
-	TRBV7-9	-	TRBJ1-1	CASSLVLGVEAFF	TGTGCCAGCAGCTTAGTCCTCGGGGTTGAAGCTTTCTTT
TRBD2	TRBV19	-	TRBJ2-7	CASSTTGTSGGDSYEQYF	TGTGCCAGTAGCACCACCGGGACTAGCGGGGGGGACTCCTACGAGCAGTACTTC